Following are 22 T cell receptor beta chains from one sample sequenced in a study of PD-1 blockade in classical Hodgkin lymphoma. There was relapse after autologous stem cell transplantation in every patient, and there was variation in brentuximab vedotin exposure. Only in-frame clones appear in the TCRdb table, and some are missing; sequencing was by immunoSEQ multiplex PCR. The sample shows tens of thousands of clones, about 88% of them seen only once. This material consisted of peripheral blood mononuclear cells (PBMCs), taken at baseline. All receptors derive from a human donor with classical Hodgkin lymphoma.

V is TRBV18 and J is TRBJ2-7; possible D gene TRBD1, 5 bases. From germline, CDR1 is KGHSH and CDR2 LQKENI. Trimming stripped 1 base from V and 4 bases from J, with 14 bases between. This CDR3 region has 15 residues. The CDR3 sequence: CASSPRGASEYEQYF. The CDR3 region has the DNA TGTGCCAGCTCACCACGTGGGGCATCTGAGTACGAGCAGTACTTC.

This clone was seen more than once but under ten times. The J gene is TRBJ2-2, the V gene TRBV2; 7 bases are a match to TRBD1. Germline V CDR1 and CDR2: SNHLY, FYNNEI. With V trimmed by 8 bases and J by 1 base, 1 base remained unmatched. There are 13 residues in the CDR3. In nucleotides, the CDR3 is TGTGCCAGCGGACAGGAGAACACCGGGGAGCTGTTTTTT. It specifies CASGQENTGELFF.

This rearrangement joins TRBV27 to TRBJ2-7; D not certain. V lost 3 bases and J lost 0, with 9 bases in between. Germline-derived CDR1 and CDR2 are MNHEY and SMNVEV (reference sequence). The CDR3 extends over 14 amino acids. The CDR3 here is CASSLVSDSYEQYF. The CDR3 coding sequence is TGTGCCAGCAGTTTGGTCAGTGACTCCTACGAGCAGTACTTC.

The CDR3: CASSYSSGGPNEQYF. The CDR3 DNA is TGTGCCAGCAGTTACTCTTCGGGGGGGCCCAACGAGCAGTACTTC. The chain employs TRBV6-5 and TRBJ2-7; 8 bases are a match to TRBD2. V trimming: 0 bases; J trimming: 5 bases; junction bases outside the gene matches: 6. CDR1 is MNHEY, CDR2 SVGAGI, per germline. The CDR3 is made up of 15 amino acids.

This chain joins TRBV7-8 and TRBJ2-7; weak D call: TRBD1 (6 bases). The CDR3 is made up of 13 amino acids. Per germline, CDR1 SGHVS and CDR2 FQNEAQ. V was pared by 6 bases and J by 3 bases, with 12 bases between. The CDR3 is CASRPGQNYEQYF. CDR3 in DNA: TGTGCCAGCAGGCCCGGACAGAACTACGAGCAGTACTTC.

This chain links TRBV28 with TRBJ1-3; D is unresolved. V was pared by 3 bases and J by 2 bases, with 8 bases between. There are 14 residues in the CDR3. The germline CDR1 and CDR2 sequences are MDHEN and SYDVKM. CDR3 protein: CASSFSTPGNTIYF. In DNA, the CDR3 is TGTGCCAGCAGTTTTTCGACCCCTGGAAACACCATATATTTT.

The chain links TRBV9 to TRBJ2-7, with a weak D call TRBD1 (6 bases). This CDR3 has 14 amino acids. From germline, CDR1 is SGDLS and CDR2 YYNGEE. The V gene lost 2 bases and the J gene lost 4 bases, with 13 bases spanning the gap. CDR3 coding DNA: TGTGCCAGCAGCGTGTCCGGGACAAGATACGAGCAGTACTTC. Encoded protein: CASSVSGTRYEQYF.

This clone was picked up one time. The chain combines TRBV20-1 with TRBJ2-7; D unresolved. CDR1 is DFQATT and CDR2 is SNEGSKA in the germline V gene (reference sequence). The CDR3 spans 11 residues. V was cut by 3 bases and J by 4 bases, with 7 bases left in between. CDR3 protein: CSARGFYEQYF. The CDR3 DNA sequence: TGCAGTGCTAGGGGGTTTTACGAGCAGTACTTC.

The J gene is TRBJ2-7, the V gene TRBV7-9; weak D call: TRBD1 (6 bases). Germline lookup yields CDR1 SEHNR and CDR2 FQNEAQ (reference sequence). The V end was cut by 5 bases, the J end by 5 bases, with 13 bases between. The CDR3 loop spans 13 amino acids. The CDR3 DNA reads TGTGCCAGCAGCCCTGAAACAGGGAACGAGCAGTACTTC. As protein: CASSPETGNEQYF.

This chain uses TRBV7-3 with TRBJ2-7, with D maybe TRBD2 (5 bases). This CDR3 is 15 amino acids long. V was trimmed by 4 bases and J by 3 bases, leaving 16 bases between them. Germline V gives CDR1 SGHTA, CDR2 FQGTGA. The CDR3 protein is CASSSRNFRDYEQYF. CDR3 nucleotide sequence: TGTGCCAGCAGCTCCAGGAATTTCCGGGACTACGAGCAGTACTTC.

This chain joins TRBV5-1 and TRBJ1-1, with a weak D call TRBD1 (5 bases). Trimming took 5 bases from V and 3 from J, leaving 14 bases between them. Germline CDR1 SGHRS, CDR2 YFSETQ. The CDR3 totals 14 residues. The CDR3 loop reads CASRDGTKDTEAFF. CDR3 DNA sequence: TGCGCCAGCAGGGACGGGACTAAGGACACTGAAGCTTTCTTT. Drawing the rest from reference TRBV5-1 and TRBJ1-1, the complete variable domain is KAGVTQTPRYLIKTRGQQVTLSCSPISGHRSVSWYQQTPGQGLQFLFEYFSETQRNKGNFPGRFSGRQFSNSRSEMNVSTLELGDSALYLCASRDGTKDTEAFFGQGTRLTVV.

The genes are TRBV27 and TRBJ1-1; D not certain. This CDR3 spans 13 amino acids. V dropped 3 bases and J dropped 4 bases, with 9 bases sitting between them. In germline, CDR1 is MNHEY, CDR2 SMNVEV (reference sequence). The CDR3 nucleotides are TGTGCCAGCAGTTTGATGGGGAGCACTGAAGCTTTCTTT. Its protein is CASSLMGSTEAFF.

The chain recombines TRBV7-9 with TRBJ2-7, with D possibly being TRBD2 (6 bases). The germline CDR1 and CDR2 sequences are SEHNR and FQNEAQ (reference sequence). Trimming stripped 5 bases from V and 0 bases from J, with 17 bases between. The CDR3 length is 16 residues. The CDR3 protein is CASSPGSGTGSYEQYF. The CDR3 DNA reads as TGTGCCAGCAGCCCAGGCTCCGGGACTGGCTCCTACGAGCAGTACTTC.

V usage is TRBV16 and J usage is TRBJ2-3; D is unresolved. With 6 bases removed from V and 2 bases from J, the gap between germline ends came to 6 bases. The CDR3 sequence is 12 residues long. Germline CDR1 and CDR2: KGHSY and FQNENV. In DNA, the CDR3 is TGTGCCAGCAGACGGAACACAGATACGCAGTATTTT. This sequence encodes CASRRNTDTQYF.

The V and J genes are TRBV5-1 and TRBJ2-7, with D tentatively TRBD1 or TRBD2 (5 bases each). Trimming took off 0 bases at V and 0 bases at J, with 13 bases between the two ends. CDR3 length equals 16 residues. Germline V gene lookup returns CDR1 SGHRS and CDR2 YFSETQ. The CDR3 is CASSLEGRESSYEQYF. The CDR3 region has the DNA TGCGCCAGCAGCTTGGAGGGACGGGAAAGCTCCTACGAGCAGTACTTC.

The gene calls are TRBV5-6 and TRBJ2-5; no firm D call. V was cut by 4 bases and J by 5 bases, with 9 bases left in between. The CDR3 runs to 12 residues. Germline V lookup: CDR1 SGHDT, CDR2 YYEEEE. CDR3: CASSRPLETQYF. The DNA for the CDR3 is TGTGCCAGCAGCCGCCCCCTGGAGACCCAGTACTTC.

This chain links TRBV2 with TRBJ2-2, with D uncertain. CDR1 SNHLY and CDR2 FYNNEI come from the germline V gene. The V end was cut by 2 bases, the J end by 6 bases, with 4 bases between. This CDR3 is built from 12 residues. The CDR3 protein is CASSELPGELFF. The CDR3 DNA is TGTGCCAGCAGTGAACTTCCCGGGGAGCTGTTTTTT.

The chain has TRBV28 and TRBJ1-4, with D maybe TRBD1 (6 bases). There are 14 residues in the CDR3. Germline-derived CDR1 and CDR2 are MDHEN and SYDVKM. The germline V and J ends were trimmed by 6 bases and 1 base, with 9 bases remaining between them. The CDR3 DNA reads TGTGCCAGCAGCCAAGGGGGAACTAATGAAAAACTGTTTTTT. Translation gives CASSQGGTNEKLFF.

This rearrangement joins TRBV29-1 to TRBJ2-7; D perhaps matches TRBD1 (6 bases). CDR1 is SQVTM, CDR2 ANQGSEA, per germline. V lost 4 bases and J 5 bases, leaving 15 bases between the germline ends. CDR3 length: 13 residues. For the CDR3, the DNA is TGCAGCGTTGTGGGCAGGGGAATTGACGAGCAGTACTTC. It yields the protein CSVVGRGIDEQYF.

The rearrangement uses TRBV7-6 and TRBJ1-5, with D tentatively TRBD1 (6 bases). The length of the CDR3 is 12 residues. Trimming took 5 bases from V and 9 from J, leaving 11 bases between them. CDR1 and CDR2 (germline): SGHVS, FNYEAQ. The CDR3 region has the DNA TGTGCCAGCAGCCCCGGGGGGCTGCCCCAGCATTTT. Translating gives CASSPGGLPQHF.

This clone was found a few times. DNA for the CDR3: TGTGCCAGCAGCAACCTAGCGGGAGGATGGGTGTCCTACAATGAGCAGTTCTTC. It encodes CASSNLAGGWVSYNEQFF. V is TRBV11-2 and J is TRBJ2-1; 11 nucleotides agree with TRBD2. Germline V lookup: CDR1 SGHAT, CDR2 FQNNGV. The CDR3 totals 18 residues. V lost 5 bases, J lost 1 base, and 10 bases stayed unmatched.

V is TRBV7-9 and J is TRBJ1-2; TRBD1 matches at 10 bases. J gave up 8 bases and V 2 bases, and 20 bases lay outside the gene matches. This CDR3 comprises 19 residues. Germline loops: CDR1 SEHNR, CDR2 FQNEAQ (reference sequence). The CDR3 coding sequence is TGTGCCAGCAGCTTAAACGGATGGCGGGGACAGGGGTTGATGGGCGGCTACACCTTC. Translation gives CASSLNGWRGQGLMGGYTF.